This TCR beta chain emerged from a study of T cell responses to AZD1222 COVID-19 vaccine (TCRdb year 2021). With respect to the entire study: TCR sequencing covered over 230 trial participants: 200 to 210 given two doses of AZD1222 and about 26 given two doses of MenACWY control vaccine. Enrollment into the trials was organized by age into subgroups of 18-55, 56-69 and 70-plus years, and those subgroups contained roughly 150, 30 and 60 TCR-sequenced participants, respectively. Results and caveats for the whole study, not just this receptor: Nearly half of unique spike-specific TCRs reportedly recognized epitopes outside regions mutated in the B.1.351 and B.1.1.7 variants. Conclusions about previously exposed vaccinees are limited, since just five to seven AZD1222 recipients were seropositive for SARS-CoV-2 at baseline. Participants were mostly white British, with more females than males. The authors suggested clonal diversity may have been underestimated. Spike-specific TCR breadth and depth rose significantly after two AZD1222 doses compared with day 0 and with MenACWY recipients. The vaccine-associated CD4 TCRs covered the entire spike protein, and the dominant responses fell in regions 160-218 and 743-854. Because no day 14 peak-response samples were available, repertoires were characterized only after the peak T cell response. The 56-69-year group was small, and its depth increase did not reach significance, likely because of low power.

From its cysteine to its phenylalanine, the CDR3 spans 15 amino acids. The kept DNA is CDR3 alone, 45 bases in frame from the first base. From the germline V gene, CDR1 is MDHEN and CDR2 is SYDVKM. V gives up 6 bases and J gives up 0 bases, and the segment between their germline ends measures 14 bases. Turning to this clone: Its specific antigen is unknown. The record has no base qualities; no much larger clone is one base away.

The CDR3 regions of human TCRbeta chains were analyzed by immunosequencing. The authors' analysis ran thus. Repertoire TCRs were matched against a reference library of SARS-CoV-2-specific TCRs generated with the MIRA antigen-specificity platform. Breadth was defined as the fraction of unique TCRs that were SARS-CoV-2-associated, and depth was defined as the fraction of total T cells that were SARS-CoV-2-associated. Using the MIRA data, each spike-specific TCR was mapped to the spike region that the TCR reacts to and placed in a CD4 or CD8 class. Log10-transformed breadth and depth values were compared by one-way ANOVA with Sidak's multiple comparisons tests. Sourced from immuneACCESS, this table was stored by TCRdb with only in-frame sequences that have V and J called. A share of the clones is absent; for the studies checked, an unresolved V gene accounts for under half, and the remainder has no known explanation. V, J and clone size are those of that table, while D and trimming were read from the DNA. Within this sample are some 200,000 clones, with about 92% of them counted one time only. Of the sample, over 0.95% falls within the top ten clones.

The time point label of this sample denotes: baseline before first vaccination. What this sample's treatment or condition label stands for: meningococcal conjugate vaccine given as trial control. Samples from vaccinated people were obtained from the UK trials COV001 and COV002, which included a single-blind randomized controlled phase 2/3 trial of AZD1222 (ChAdOx1 nCoV-19) in healthy adults. For TCRbeta chain sequencing, PBMC samples from trial participants were taken at day 0 and at day 28 after the second dose. This chain is built from TRBV28 and TRBJ1-1, and the D gene may be TRBD1, 5 bases matching. The sample in question was peripheral blood, obtained on day 0 of MenACWY control vaccination. The sequence came from an adult in good health. CDR3 sequence: CASRLLGDLNTEAFF. The nucleotides are TGTGCCAGCAGACTCCTGGGGGATTTGAACACTGAAGCTTTCTTT.